The following is a TCR beta chain sequence with its context. Its antigen is not known. This entry belongs to a study of monozygotic twins with inflammatory bowel disease. Study-wide findings and caveats: Diversity of TCRbeta measured by inverse Simpson was lower in IBD patients than in healthy co-twins. Part of the variability in patient repertoires may have come from differing immunosuppressive treatments. Versus healthy twins, IBD patients showed fewer clonotypes shared with others, especially with disease activity.

Each sample's cDNA came from eight separate reactions. Following a re-call of the 5' RACE reads, TCRdb has one entry per CDR3 protein and lacks DNA. The data show 190,000 or so distinct CDR3 sequences, and the top ten clones hold roughly 1.5%. The CDR3 is 19 amino acids. Germline assignment: CDR1 SGHAT and CDR2 FQDESV (reference sequence). The chain recombines TRBV11-1 with TRBJ2-1; TCRdb picks TRBD1, but there is no DNA to check that call. The TCR comes from a human donor with ulcerative colitis or Crohn's disease, or a healthy co-twin of an affected twin (not recorded which). Sequenced input: blood. Here the CDR3 reads CASSFPLSGGATGHNEQFF. Based on the CDR3 plus reference TRBV11-1 and TRBJ2-1, the full variable domain is EAEVAQSPRYKITEKSQAVAFWCDPISGHATLYWYRQILGQGPELLVQFQDESVVDDSQLPKDRFSAERLKGVDSTLKIQPAELGDSAMYLCASSFPLSGGATGHNEQFFGPGTRLTVL.